This T cell receptor beta chain was recovered during a study of blood T cells in healthy people across ages (dated by TCRdb to between 2014 and 2017). Study-wide context: In model experiments, template switching captured about one uniquely barcoded TCR beta cDNA molecule for every two T cells. To track age-related changes in TCR beta repertoire diversity, the study relied on deep sequencing normalized with unique cDNA molecular identifiers. Four age groups were formed from the donors: young (average 16 years), middle-aged (around 39), aged (around 68) and long-lived (around 80). For two donors (one aged 18 to 30 and one aged 80 or older), the study analyzed two additional independent replicas of 1 million unique cDNA reads from the same blood draw. To avoid experimental bias, donors of different ages were spread randomly across the sequencing lanes.

General conclusions and limits of the study: Because donor CMV infection status was unknown, age-related changes in expanded clonotypes were potentially confounded. Observed TCR beta diversity per million T cells fell roughly linearly with age, and a significant reduction was already apparent by age about 36. Since profiling was done on bulk unsorted PBMCs, naive and antigen-experienced compartments could not be conclusively compared. Total diversity estimates from one million sequenced T cells were considered lower bounds and underestimates. Compared with the aged group, more naive CD4+ T cells, fewer expanded clones and increased TCR diversity were shown by the long-lived group, suggesting age selection. There was a strong correlation between observed TCR beta diversity and the percentage of naive T cells measured by flow cytometry.

CDR1 LGHNA and CDR2 YSLEER are derived from the germline V gene. From V the trimming removes 0 bases and from J it removes 1 base, while the gene matches leave 2 bases of the junction unaccounted for. Spanning cysteine to phenylalanine, the CDR3 consists of 15 amino acids. The only DNA kept is the CDR3, 45 bases in frame from the first base. Comment on this clonotype: It lacks a known antigen. No much larger clone exists at a distance of one base, and base qualities are not known.

Systemically healthy Caucasian individuals from Russia, over 30 in total and aged roughly 6 to 90 years, were included as donors. About 10 milliliters of peripheral blood were collected from each donor into EDTA-treated Vacutainer tubes. Ficoll-Paque density-gradient centrifugation was used to isolate PBMCs, with at least 6 million obtained per sample. Trizol reagent was used to extract total RNA from the PBMCs, yielding at least 6 micrograms per sample. Naive CD45RAhigh/CD27high T cell percentages were measured by flow cytometry on a PBMC aliquot from every donor. The protocol used for the library was 5' RACE. This sample was sequenced with an Illumina HiSeq 2500. A second roughly 7 to 11 cycle PCR used a sample-barcoded 5' primer and a J-beta primer mix. A template-switch 5' adaptor carrying 12 random nucleotides introduced a unique molecular identifier onto each TCR beta cDNA molecule. Each sample yielded at least 2.5 million CDR3-containing paired-end reads. The Mint cDNA synthesis kit, primed by a TRBC-specific oligonucleotide, was used to synthesize first-strand cDNA from all RNA. All cDNA was treated with uracil-DNA glycosylase and then went through a first 18-cycle PCR with the universal primers M1SS and BC2_uni_R. From the authors' description of their analysis: For normalization, 1 million high-quality reads were randomly selected from each sample, with every read carrying a distinct molecular identifier. Reads sharing molecular identifiers were discarded rather than binned into consensus sequences. MiTCR, with a Q25 quality threshold and the strictest error-elimination algorithm, was used for CDR3 identification, clonotype clustering and error correction. Lower-bound total TCR beta diversity was estimated with a nonparametric unseen species model using Euler transformation. In TCRdb, the public reads were trimmed at Q25 with fastp and aligned with MiXCR, with productive beta chains retained. Each CDR3 protein gets just one entry, which takes the most common genes and DNA from the rows behind it. The V and J calls were determined by TCRdb, not by the authors. Counted in this sample were approximately 1.5 million distinct CDR3 sequences; approximately 43% of them appeared once. The ten most abundant clones make up roughly 3.7% of the sample.

This receptor chain uses TRBV4-3 and TRBJ2-7; TRBD1 fits 8 bases in the junction. The TCR sequence derives from a woman between 18 and 29 years old in good health. Sample: blood. The DNA sequence is as follows: TGCGCCAGCAGCCAAGATGGGACAGGATCCTACGAGCAGTACTTC. Translated, this is CASSQDGTGSYEQYF.